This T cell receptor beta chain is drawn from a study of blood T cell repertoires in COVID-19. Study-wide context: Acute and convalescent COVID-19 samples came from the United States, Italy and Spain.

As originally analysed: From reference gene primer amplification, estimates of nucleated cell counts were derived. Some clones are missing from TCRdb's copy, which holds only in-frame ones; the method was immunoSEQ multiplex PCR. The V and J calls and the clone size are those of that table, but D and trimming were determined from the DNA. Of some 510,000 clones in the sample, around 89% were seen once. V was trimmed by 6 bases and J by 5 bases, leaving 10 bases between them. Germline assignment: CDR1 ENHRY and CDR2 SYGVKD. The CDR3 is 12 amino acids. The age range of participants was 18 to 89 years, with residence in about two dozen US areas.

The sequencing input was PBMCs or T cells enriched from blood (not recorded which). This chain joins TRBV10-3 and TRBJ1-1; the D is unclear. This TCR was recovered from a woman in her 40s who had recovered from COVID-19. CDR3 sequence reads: CAIRAQRTEAFF. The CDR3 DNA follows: TGTGCCATCAGGGCGCAGCGAACTGAAGCTTTCTTT.